This record looks at one T cell receptor beta chain sequence and its context. Its antigen remains unidentified. This sample's time point: blood 2 weeks post-SBRT. Treatment reported: 15 Gy SBRT to primary tumor, nephrectomy 4 weeks later. Blood was sampled at baseline, 2 weeks and 4 weeks after SBRT. The tumor was a clear cell renal cell carcinoma. The data were produced by immunoSEQ multiplex PCR, yet TCRdb's version contains in-frame clones alone and is incomplete. The sample has fewer than 30,000 clones; roughly 80% are singletons. These data originate in a study of radiation and T cells in renal cell carcinoma. Study details: Nephrectomy followed 15 Gy stereotactic body radiation by 4 weeks.

The CDR3 loop spans 15 amino acids. The germline gives CDR1 LGHNA, CDR2 YSLEER. Trimming cost V 0 bases and J 4 bases, with 13 bases left between them. The study's findings and limits: In blood, top tumor clones expanded by 2 weeks, shrinking by 4.

This chain connects TRBV4-3 to TRBJ2-7; weak D call: TRBD2 (5 bases). Sequences were derived from blood, sampled from a patient whose treatment included radiotherapy and nephrectomy. This sequence was found in a man in his sixties with renal cell carcinoma. For the CDR3, the DNA is TGCGCCAGCAGCCAAGATAGACTAACGCTTTACGAGCAGTACTTC. Protein product: CASSQDRLTLYEQYF.